This T cell receptor (beta chain) is from a study of T cell changes during pregnancy in multiple sclerosis. The trim removed 5 bases at V and 4 bases at J, leaving 7 bases unmatched. The germline V gene encodes CDR1 MNHNY and CDR2 SVGAGI (reference sequence). The CDR3 has 16 amino acids. Assay used: immunoSEQ multiplex PCR; TCRdb lists only in-frame clones, some missing. The table has 55,000 to 70,000 clones, 90% seen once; the top ten hold roughly 2%. The chain has TRBV6-6 and TRBJ2-7; TRBD2 agrees at 14 bases. The sample was peripheral blood, taken in the first trimester of pregnancy. This clonotype originated in a female donor in good health, enrolled as a control in a pregnancy study. For the CDR3, the DNA is TGTGCCAGCAGTCTCGGAGGGACTAGCGGGAGTTACGAGCAGTACTTC. Amino acids: CASSLGGTSGSYEQYF.